These T cell receptor beta chains were read from a single sample in a study of cytomegalovirus exposure and HLA in healthy donors. Assay: immunoSEQ multiplex PCR; the TCRdb copy retains only in-frame clones and omits some. The sample yields 200,000 or so clones, 80% to 90% seen once. The sample consisted of PBMCs. These receptors were obtained from a man younger than 45 in good health and CMV-seronegative. CDR3s include the opening cysteine and the closing phenylalanine or tryptophan. D genes are given only for firm matches. Clone size is not always given. Where it is, it says once, few, many or a class for expanded clones.

v_gene: TRBV5-8
abundance: -
d_gene: TRBD2
j_gene: TRBJ2-1
CDR3aa: CASSPGTSGYNEQFF
CDR3nt: TGTGCCAGCAGCCCCGGGACTAGCGGTTACAATGAGCAGTTCTTC

v_gene: TRBV28
abundance: -
d_gene: -
j_gene: TRBJ2-7
CDR3aa: CASSLIDRGSYEQYF
CDR3nt: TGTGCCAGCAGTCTGATTGACCGGGGGTCCTACGAGCAGTACTTC

v_gene: TRBV29-1
abundance: -
d_gene: -
j_gene: TRBJ1-2
CDR3aa: CSVESPRNGYTF
CDR3nt: TGCAGCGTTGAGTCCCCGAGGAATGGCTACACCTTC

v_gene: TRBV19
abundance: -
d_gene: -
j_gene: TRBJ1-1
CDR3aa: CASSIPTEFTEAFF
CDR3nt: TGTGCCAGTAGTATCCCGACAGAGTTCACTGAAGCTTTCTTT

v_gene: TRBV7-3
abundance: -
d_gene: -
j_gene: TRBJ1-3
CDR3aa: CASSLWPGNTIYF
CDR3nt: TGTGCCAGCAGCTTATGGCCTGGAAACACCATATATTTT

v_gene: TRBV6-1
abundance: once
d_gene: TRBD1
j_gene: TRBJ2-1
CDR3aa: CASSGVGQYNEQFF
CDR3nt: TGTGCCAGCAGTGGAGTGGGACAGTACAATGAGCAGTTCTTC

v_gene: TRBV28
abundance: -
d_gene: TRBD1
j_gene: TRBJ1-2
CDR3aa: CASSLILGQGYYGYTF
CDR3nt: TGTGCCAGCAGTTTAATTTTGGGACAGGGCTACTATGGCTACACCTTC

v_gene: TRBV6-5
abundance: few
d_gene: -
j_gene: TRBJ1-2
CDR3aa: CASSTARGYGYTF
CDR3nt: TGTGCCAGTTCGACTGCCCGGGGTTATGGCTACACCTTC

v_gene: TRBV28
abundance: -
d_gene: -
j_gene: TRBJ1-4
CDR3aa: CASSLLGRSEKLFF
CDR3nt: TGTGCCAGCAGTTTATTGGGGAGGAGTGAAAAACTGTTTTTT

v_gene: TRBV18
abundance: -
d_gene: TRBD1
j_gene: TRBJ1-4
CDR3aa: CASSPTSNRGREKLFF
CDR3nt: TGTGCCAGCTCACCAACGAGTAACAGGGGGCGAGAAAAACTGTTTTTT

v_gene: TRBV7-2
abundance: -
d_gene: TRBD2
j_gene: TRBJ2-3
CDR3aa: CASSLVSGGVADTQYF
CDR3nt: TGTGCCAGCAGCTTAGTTAGCGGGGGGGTGGCAGATACGCAGTATTTT

v_gene: TRBV6-4
abundance: -
d_gene: TRBD2
j_gene: TRBJ2-3
CDR3aa: CASSLTSGGPDTQYF
CDR3nt: TGTGCCAGCAGCCTGACTAGCGGGGGGCCAGATACGCAGTATTTT

v_gene: TRBV2
abundance: -
d_gene: TRBD1
j_gene: TRBJ1-1
CDR3aa: CASRGDRGRVNTEAFF
CDR3nt: TGTGCCAGCAGGGGAGACAGGGGGCGCGTAAACACTGAAGCTTTCTTT

v_gene: TRBV27
abundance: -
d_gene: TRBD1
j_gene: TRBJ1-5
CDR3aa: CASSLTGGVVNQPQHF
CDR3nt: TGTGCCAGCAGTTTGACAGGGGGCGTTGTCAATCAGCCCCAGCATTTT

v_gene: TRBV6-6
abundance: -
d_gene: -
j_gene: TRBJ2-7
CDR3aa: CASNPDRSYEQYF
CDR3nt: TGTGCCAGCAATCCGGACAGATCCTACGAGCAGTACTTC

v_gene: TRBV12-2
abundance: -
d_gene: -
j_gene: TRBJ2-5
CDR3aa: CASRLNAGEETQYF
CDR3nt: TGTGCAAGTCGCTTAAACGCGGGGGAAGAGACCCAGTACTTC

v_gene: TRBV7-9
abundance: -
d_gene: -
j_gene: TRBJ2-7
CDR3aa: CASSFKDRAYEQYF
CDR3nt: TGTGCCAGCAGCTTCAAGGACAGAGCCTACGAGCAGTACTTC

v_gene: TRBV5-6
abundance: -
d_gene: TRBD1
j_gene: TRBJ1-1
CDR3aa: CASSRGDREAESEAFF
CDR3nt: TGTGCCAGCAGCCGGGGCGACAGGGAGGCAGAATCTGAAGCTTTCTTT

v_gene: TRBV14
abundance: few
d_gene: -
j_gene: TRBJ2-7
CDR3aa: CASSGGPEQYF
CDR3nt: TGTGCCAGCAGCGGAGGTCCCGAGCAGTACTTC

v_gene: TRBV11-2
abundance: once
d_gene: -
j_gene: TRBJ2-7
CDR3aa: CASSLVAAPYEQYF
CDR3nt: TGTGCCAGCAGCTTAGTGGCGGCCCCCTACGAGCAGTACTTC